This entry describes one T cell receptor (beta chain). A read error may produce the germline difference seen at one junction end. TCRdb analysed the multiplex PCR reads with MiXCR anew, one entry per CDR3 protein. The sample includes roughly 70,000 distinct CDR3 sequences, around two fifths of them seen just once. This entry comes from a study of breast tumors, draining lymph nodes, adjacent tissues. Sample: breast tumor tissue. This TCR was recovered from a female donor with breast cancer. Some clones in this sample may be carry-over from other donors' samples.

The CDR3 nucleotides read TGTGCCAATAGTGGAGGAAGTAATCAGCCCCCGCATTTT. As protein: CANSGGSNQPPHF. This rearrangement joins TRBV19 to TRBJ1-5; no reliable D call. This CDR3 has 13 amino acids. Germline V gives CDR1 LNHDA, CDR2 SQIVND (reference sequence).